These T cell receptor beta chains were read from a single sample in a study of T cell responses to AZD1222 COVID-19 vaccine. Clones were sequenced by immunoSEQ multiplex PCR, and TCRdb holds only the in-frame ones, with some missing. The sample comprises some 150,000 clones, 85% to 95% of which are singletons, and 3.6% rests with the top ten. This specimen consisted of peripheral blood, obtained 28 days after the second AZD1222 dose. Every receptor here comes from an adult who received the AZD1222 COVID-19 vaccine. Each CDR3 is given with its conserved first and last residue. Each record gives: V gene, clone size, J gene, D gene, CDR3 protein, CDR3 DNA. A D gene is named only where the DNA matches it firmly. Clone size, where shown, is once, few, many, or a class for clones that have expanded.

v_call: TRBV5-1
clone_size: -
j_call: TRBJ1-1
d_call: -
cdr3_aa: CASSLDPQNTEAFF
cdr3_nt: TGCGCCAGCAGCCTCGATCCTCAGAACACTGAAGCTTTCTTT

v_call: TRBV10-3
clone_size: -
j_call: TRBJ1-3
d_call: -
cdr3_aa: CAIRTTGNTIYF
cdr3_nt: TGTGCCATCAGGACAACGGGAAACACCATATATTTT

v_call: TRBV5-6
clone_size: -
j_call: TRBJ1-5
d_call: -
cdr3_aa: CASSFRGSNQPQHF
cdr3_nt: TGTGCCAGCAGCTTCCGGGGTAGCAATCAGCCCCAGCATTTT

v_call: TRBV30
clone_size: -
j_call: TRBJ2-1
d_call: -
cdr3_aa: CAWSVANEQFF
cdr3_nt: TGTGCCTGGAGTGTGGCAAATGAGCAGTTCTTC

v_call: TRBV29-1
clone_size: -
j_call: TRBJ2-5
d_call: TRBD2
cdr3_aa: CSITSVETQYF
cdr3_nt: TGCAGCATCACTAGCGTGGAGACCCAGTACTTC

v_call: TRBV24-1
clone_size: once
j_call: TRBJ2-2
d_call: -
cdr3_aa: CATGIGGGAGELFF
cdr3_nt: TGTGCCACGGGAATTGGGGGAGGCGCCGGGGAGCTGTTTTTT

v_call: TRBV6-5
clone_size: -
j_call: TRBJ2-2
d_call: -
cdr3_aa: CAGSGDFSGELFF
cdr3_nt: TGTGCCGGCTCAGGGGACTTTTCCGGGGAGCTGTTTTTT

v_call: TRBV4-3
clone_size: -
j_call: TRBJ2-1
d_call: -
cdr3_aa: CASSQGVDRTWDEQFF
cdr3_nt: TGCGCCAGCAGCCAGGGAGTAGACCGAACGTGGGATGAGCAGTTCTTC

v_call: TRBV5-6
clone_size: -
j_call: TRBJ1-4
d_call: -
cdr3_aa: CASSPSPLAQGLGEKLFF
cdr3_nt: TGTGCCAGCAGCCCGAGCCCGTTAGCACAGGGTCTGGGTGAAAAACTGTTTTTT

v_call: TRBV7-2
clone_size: -
j_call: TRBJ2-3
d_call: -
cdr3_aa: CASSSTGNTQYF
cdr3_nt: TGTGCCAGCAGCTCTACTGGGAATACGCAGTATTTT

v_call: TRBV11-1
clone_size: -
j_call: TRBJ1-5
d_call: -
cdr3_aa: CASSLGGASNQPQHF
cdr3_nt: TGTGCCAGCAGCTTAGGGGGTGCAAGCAATCAGCCCCAGCATTTT

v_call: TRBV4-2
clone_size: -
j_call: TRBJ2-1
d_call: TRBD2
cdr3_aa: CASSQVQGYGLAGGSSYNEQFF
cdr3_nt: TGTGCCAGCAGCCAAGTCCAGGGATACGGACTAGCGGGAGGGAGCTCCTACAATGAGCAGTTCTTC

v_call: TRBV5-4
clone_size: -
j_call: TRBJ1-2
d_call: -
cdr3_aa: CASTGLGNYGYTF
cdr3_nt: TGTGCCAGTACGGGGTTGGGTAACTATGGCTACACCTTC

v_call: TRBV5-1
clone_size: -
j_call: TRBJ2-5
d_call: -
cdr3_aa: CASSLVDLQETQYF
cdr3_nt: TGCGCCAGCAGCTTGGTCGATCTCCAAGAGACCCAGTACTTC

v_call: TRBV19
clone_size: -
j_call: TRBJ2-6
d_call: TRBD1
cdr3_aa: CASSLTGAGANVLTF
cdr3_nt: TGTGCCAGTAGTTTAACAGGGGCTGGGGCCAACGTCCTGACTTTC

v_call: TRBV19
clone_size: -
j_call: TRBJ1-5
d_call: -
cdr3_aa: CASRGGVRGNQPQHF
cdr3_nt: TGTGCCAGTAGAGGGGGGGTCCGAGGCAATCAGCCCCAGCATTTT

v_call: TRBV28
clone_size: -
j_call: TRBJ2-1
d_call: -
cdr3_aa: CASSAPSRHANEQFF
cdr3_nt: TGTGCCAGCAGCGCCCCCAGCAGACATGCCAATGAGCAGTTCTTC

v_call: TRBV2
clone_size: once
j_call: TRBJ2-5
d_call: TRBD2
cdr3_aa: CASSDPGGLETQYF
cdr3_nt: TGTGCCAGCAGTGATCCGGGAGGGCTTGAGACCCAGTACTTC

v_call: TRBV28
clone_size: -
j_call: TRBJ1-3
d_call: -
cdr3_aa: CASSFLRVTYF
cdr3_nt: TGTGCCAGCAGTTTTTTGAGGGTTACGTATTTT

v_call: TRBV9
clone_size: -
j_call: TRBJ1-1
d_call: -
cdr3_aa: CASSVAPTGAEAFF
cdr3_nt: TGTGCCAGCAGCGTAGCCCCGACTGGAGCTGAAGCTTTCTTT

v_call: TRBV6-1
clone_size: -
j_call: TRBJ1-5
d_call: -
cdr3_aa: CASSELGLVAPQPQHF
cdr3_nt: TGTGCCAGCAGTGAACTTGGCTTGGTGGCACCTCAGCCCCAGCATTTT

v_call: TRBV27
clone_size: -
j_call: TRBJ1-2
d_call: -
cdr3_aa: CATSPGPSGGYTF
cdr3_nt: TGTGCCACCTCCCCGGGGCCATCGGGGGGCTACACCTTC

v_call: TRBV28
clone_size: -
j_call: TRBJ1-2
d_call: -
cdr3_aa: CASSLSSGTYTFSNYGYTF
cdr3_nt: TGTGCCAGCAGTTTATCCTCTGGAACCTACACATTTTCTAACTATGGCTACACCTTC

v_call: TRBV18
clone_size: -
j_call: TRBJ1-4
d_call: TRBD1
cdr3_aa: CASSLGQGASNEKLFF
cdr3_nt: TGTGCCAGCTCCCTTGGACAGGGGGCTTCTAATGAAAAACTGTTTTTT

v_call: TRBV19
clone_size: once
j_call: TRBJ2-2
d_call: TRBD2
cdr3_aa: CASSFGWEGSGELFF
cdr3_nt: TGTGCCAGTAGTTTCGGGTGGGAGGGCAGCGGGGAGCTGTTTTTT

v_call: TRBV10-3
clone_size: -
j_call: TRBJ1-1
d_call: TRBD1
cdr3_aa: CAITEDRGGTEAFF
cdr3_nt: TGTGCCATCACAGAGGACAGGGGTGGTACTGAAGCTTTCTTT

v_call: TRBV24-1
clone_size: once
j_call: TRBJ2-5
d_call: TRBD1
cdr3_aa: CATSDPDRDGQETQYF
cdr3_nt: TGTGCCACCAGTGATCCAGACAGGGACGGACAAGAGACCCAGTACTTC

v_call: TRBV19
clone_size: -
j_call: TRBJ2-1
d_call: TRBD2
cdr3_aa: CASSRWTSAREEQFF
cdr3_nt: TGTGCCAGTAGTAGATGGACTAGCGCGAGAGAGGAGCAGTTCTTC

v_call: TRBV30
clone_size: -
j_call: TRBJ2-1
d_call: TRBD2
cdr3_aa: CALSGNYNEQFF
cdr3_nt: TGTGCCTTGAGCGGGAACTACAATGAGCAGTTCTTC

v_call: TRBV6-1
clone_size: once
j_call: TRBJ1-2
d_call: -
cdr3_aa: CASSESPILWLSF
cdr3_nt: TGTGCCAGCAGTGAGTCGCCAATCTTATGGCTCTCCTTC

v_call: TRBV11-2
clone_size: -
j_call: TRBJ2-7
d_call: TRBD2
cdr3_aa: CASSLKVRLAGDSEQYF
cdr3_nt: TGTGCCAGCAGCTTAAAGGTCCGACTAGCGGGAGATTCCGAGCAGTACTTC